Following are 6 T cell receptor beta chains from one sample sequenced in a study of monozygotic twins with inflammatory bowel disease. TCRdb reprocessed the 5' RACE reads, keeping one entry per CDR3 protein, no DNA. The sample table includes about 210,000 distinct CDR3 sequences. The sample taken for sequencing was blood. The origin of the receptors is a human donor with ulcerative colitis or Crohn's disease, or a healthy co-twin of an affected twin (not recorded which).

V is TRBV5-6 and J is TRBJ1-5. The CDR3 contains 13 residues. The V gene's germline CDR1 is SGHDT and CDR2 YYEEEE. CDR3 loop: CASSLAGLQPQHF.

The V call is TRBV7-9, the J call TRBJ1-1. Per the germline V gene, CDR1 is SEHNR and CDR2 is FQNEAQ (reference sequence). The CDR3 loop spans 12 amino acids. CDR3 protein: CASHNLNTEAFF.

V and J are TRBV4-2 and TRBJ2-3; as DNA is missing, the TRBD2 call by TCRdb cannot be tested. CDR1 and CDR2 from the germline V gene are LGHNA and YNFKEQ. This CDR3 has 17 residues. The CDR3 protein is CASSPRTSGSMADTQYF.

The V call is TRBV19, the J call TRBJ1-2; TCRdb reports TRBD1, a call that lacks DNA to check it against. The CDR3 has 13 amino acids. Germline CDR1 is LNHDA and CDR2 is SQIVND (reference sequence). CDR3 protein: CASKNRDSSHHTF.

CDR3: CASSQGGEGGYTF. The chain combines TRBV4-2 with TRBJ1-2. Germline CDR1 and CDR2: LGHNA and YNFKEQ. The CDR3 sequence is 13 residues long.

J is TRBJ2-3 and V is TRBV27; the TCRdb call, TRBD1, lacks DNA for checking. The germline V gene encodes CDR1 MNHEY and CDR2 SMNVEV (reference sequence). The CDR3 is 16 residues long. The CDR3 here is CASSPRPGESTDTQYF.